The next 25 T cell receptor beta chains were all read from a single sample in a study of identical twins. In TCRdb, the 5' RACE reads were re-called with MiXCR into one record per CDR3 protein. The profile shows hundreds of thousands of distinct CDR3 sequences, 6.5% to 9.5% of them singletons. This sample also belongs to another study, concerning yellow fever vaccine responses in identical twins.

Sequencing was carried out using memory (CD45RO+) T cells sorted from blood. The receptors originated from a woman in her late teens or twenties in good health.

This clonotype showed up just a few times. The genes are TRBV9 and TRBJ2-5; possible D gene TRBD2, 6 bases. Germline CDR1 is SGDLS and CDR2 is YYNGEE. V was pared by 3 bases and J by 5 bases, with 17 bases between. This CDR3 comprises 15 residues. This CDR3 reads CASSASAGGGETQYF. CDR3 nucleotides: TGTGCCAGCAGCGCTTCCGCTGGAGGAGGGGAGACCCAGTACTTC.

This chain links TRBV2 with TRBJ1-4, with TRBD1 matching over 8 bases. CDR1 is SNHLY, CDR2 FYNNEI, per germline. J gave up 7 bases and V 5 bases, and 9 bases lay outside the gene matches. The CDR3 length is 15 residues. CDR3 amino acids: CASSKLTGEGEKLFF. CDR3 in DNA: TGTGCCAGCAGTAAACTGACAGGGGAAGGTGAAAAACTGTTTTTT.

This clonotype was detected ten times or more. The chain carries TRBV12-3 or TRBV12-4 and TRBJ1-5; D unclear. The V and J ends lost 6 bases and 1 base respectively, with 7 bases between them. The CDR3 has 13 residues. The DNA of the CDR3 is TGTGCCAGCAGGGTTGGGAGCAATCAGCCCCAGCATTTT. Translation: CASRVGSNQPQHF.

The chain is built from TRBV6-5 and TRBJ2-7; TRBD1 matches 7 bases. Germline values: CDR1 MNHEY, CDR2 SVGAGI. This CDR3 comprises 15 residues. CDR3 loop: CASSIQGNPSYEQCV. The CDR3 DNA reads as TGTGCCAGCAGTATACAGGGGAACCCCTCCTACGAGCAGTGCGTC.

The chain couples TRBV19 to TRBJ1-1; a possible D gene is TRBD1 (5 bases). The CDR3 is 15 residues long. Germline V gene data show CDR1 as LNHDA and CDR2 as SQIVND (reference sequence). The V gene lost 5 bases and the J gene lost 8 bases, with 21 bases spanning the gap. The CDR3 protein is CASSAPLQVLPEAFF. In nucleotides, the CDR3 is TGTGCCAGTAGTGCCCCCTTACAGGTCCTTCCGGAAGCTTTCTTT. The entire variable domain, with the rest obtained from reference TRBV19 and TRBJ1-1, is as follows: DGGITQSPKYLFRKEGQNVTLSCEQNLNHDAMYWYRQDPGQGLRLIYYSQIVNDFQKGDIAEGYSVSREKKESFPLTVTSAQKNPTAFYLCASSAPLQVLPEAFFGQGTRLTVV.

This clonotype was seen at least ten times. The V gene is TRBV6-1, the J gene TRBJ2-3; 12 bases are shared with TRBD2. The CDR3 loop spans 17 amino acids. CDR1 MNHNS and CDR2 SASEGT come from the germline V gene. V shed 6 bases and J 4 bases; nucleotides not matched to a gene: 11. The chain's CDR3 is CASRRLAGAISSDTQYF. The DNA for the CDR3 is TGTGCCAGCAGAAGACTAGCGGGGGCCATTTCGTCAGATACGCAGTATTTT.

This clonotype appeared many times. The chain recombines TRBV20-1 with TRBJ2-1; TRBD2 matches 14 bases. The CDR3 length is 16 residues. Per the germline V gene, CDR1 is DFQATT and CDR2 is SNEGSKA (reference sequence). With V trimmed by 2 bases and J by 7 bases, 7 bases remained unmatched. The CDR3 coding sequence is TGCAGTGCTAGAACCTGGACTAGCGGGAGGTGGAATGAGCAGTTCTTC. Protein: CSARTWTSGRWNEQFF.

This clonotype was observed a few times. CDR3: CASSPRTNTGELFF. The CDR3, as DNA: TGTGCCAGCTCACCAAGAACGAACACCGGGGAGCTGTTTTTT. V is TRBV18 and J is TRBJ2-2; no definite D call. V was trimmed by 2 bases and J by 0 bases, leaving 4 bases between them. The CDR3 extends over 14 amino acids. In germline, CDR1 is KGHSH, CDR2 LQKENI. Together with reference TRBV18 and TRBJ2-2, the CDR3 gives the full variable domain: NAGVMQNPRHLVRRRGQEARLRCSPMKGHSHVYWYRQLPEEGLKFMVYLQKENIIDESGMPKERFSAEFPKEGPSILRIQQVVRGDSAAYFCASSPRTNTGELFFGEGSRLTVL.

The genes are TRBV20-1 and TRBJ2-1; 10 positions match TRBD2. The CDR3 is 14 amino acids. Germline V gives CDR1 DFQATT, CDR2 SNEGSKA (reference sequence). The CDR3 coding sequence is TGCAGATCTAGAGCGGGAGGGAGTTTGGGTGAGCAGTTCTTC. This codes for CRSRAGGSLGEQFF.

The chain is built from TRBV7-2 and TRBJ2-1; 11 nucleotides match TRBD2. The junction had 15 bases not matched to a gene; V was cut back by 5 bases and J by 9 bases. In germline, CDR1 is SGHTA, CDR2 FQGNSA. This CDR3 region has 17 residues. The CDR3 reads CASSPRYGSGRGGEQFF. The CDR3 region has the DNA TGTGCCAGCAGCCCGCGCTATGGTAGCGGGAGGGGGGGTGAGCAGTTCTTC. Variable domain in full (rest from reference TRBV7-2 and TRBJ2-1): GAGVSQSPSNKVTEKGKDVELRCDPISGHTALYWYRQSLGQGLEFLIYFQGNSAPDKSGLPSDRFSAERTGGSVSTLTIQRTQQEDSAVYLCASSPRYGSGRGGEQFFGPGTRLTVL.

The chain couples TRBV20-1 to TRBJ1-2; D possibly corresponds to TRBD1 (6 bases). V was pared by 4 bases and J by 1 base, with 13 bases between. The CDR3 is 14 residues long. In germline, CDR1 is DFQATT, CDR2 SNEGSKA (reference sequence). The CDR3 protein is CSATKQGDNYGYTF. The CDR3 nucleotides are TGCAGTGCTACGAAACAGGGTGATAACTATGGCTACACCTTC.

This clonotype was detected many times. This rearrangement joins TRBV29-1 to TRBJ1-1; 7 nucleotides match TRBD1. Trimming took 8 bases from V and 5 from J; bases not matched to a gene: 8. CDR3 length equals 12 residues. Germline CDR1 reads SQVTM; CDR2 reads ANQGSEA. The CDR3 DNA reads as TGCAGCACCAGACAGGGCTTAACTGAAGCTTTCTTT. Residues: CSTRQGLTEAFF. Looking up the rest from reference TRBV29-1 and TRBJ1-1 gives the full variable domain: SAVISQKPSRDICQRGTSLTIQCQVDSQVTMMFWYRQQPGQSLTLIATANQGSEATYESGFVIDKFPISRPNLTFSTLTVSNMSPEDSSIYLCSTRQGLTEAFFGQGTRLTVV.

This clonotype appeared many times. The chain is built from TRBV11-1 and TRBJ2-3, with D perhaps being TRBD1 or TRBD2 (5 bases each). V gave up 4 bases and J gave up 3 bases, with 20 bases separating them. The CDR3 is 17 residues long. Per the germline V gene, CDR1 is SGHAT and CDR2 is FQDESV (reference sequence). CDR3 sequence reads: CASSSASGTLRTDTQYF. The CDR3 nucleotides are TGTGCCAGCAGCTCCGCATCCGGGACCCTTCGAACAGATACGCAGTATTTT.

The table lists this clonotype with many counts. The chain is built from TRBV7-9 and TRBJ2-3; no firm D call. The ends were cut back, 5 bases at V and 4 bases at J, with 7 bases in the middle. The CDR3 length is 12 residues. Looked up from germline, CDR1 is SEHNR and CDR2 is FQNEAQ (reference sequence). The chain's CDR3 is CASSPSPDTQYF. The DNA for the CDR3 is TGTGCCAGCAGCCCGAGTCCAGATACGCAGTATTTT.

Only a few counts were recorded for this clonotype. CDR3 loop: CSASLTSGYNEQFF. The CDR3 DNA is TGCAGTGCTTCTTTGACTAGCGGGTACAATGAGCAGTTCTTC. The rearrangement uses TRBV20-1 and TRBJ2-1, with 10 nucleotides matching TRBD2. CDR1 and CDR2 (germline): DFQATT, SNEGSKA (reference sequence). This CDR3 has 14 amino acids. V lost 5 bases and J lost 4; bases outside the gene matches: 5.

This clonotype was seen a handful of times. The CDR3 DNA follows: TGTGCCAGCTCACCACGGAGAGATACGCAGTATTTT. Translating it yields CASSPRRDTQYF. This chain links TRBV18 with TRBJ2-3; no definite D call. The CDR3 length is 12 residues. V was shortened by 1 base and J by 5 bases, with 4 bases between the two germline ends. Germline CDR1 reads KGHSH; CDR2 reads LQKENI.

This clonotype was counted at least ten times. CDR3 protein: CASSMKGLSTDTQYF. The CDR3 region has the DNA TGTGCCAGTAGTATGAAGGGACTAAGCACAGATACGCAGTATTTT. V and J are TRBV19 and TRBJ2-3; TRBD2 matches at 7 bases. The CDR3 has 15 amino acids. CDR1 and CDR2 from the germline V gene are LNHDA and SQIVND (reference sequence). The V and J ends lost 3 bases and 0 bases, in that order; junction bases with no gene match: 3.

At least ten counts were recorded for this clonotype. The junction differs from germline at one of its ends, possibly a read error. The chain has TRBV5-1 and TRBJ1-6; D ambiguous. Looked up from germline, CDR1 is SGHRS and CDR2 is YFSETQ. The CDR3 consists of 15 residues. This CDR3 reads CASRLDVGYNSPLHF. The CDR3 DNA sequence: TGCGCCAGCAGGTTGGACGTTGGATATAATTCACCCCTCCACTTT.

This chain joins TRBV6-4 and TRBJ2-5; D is uncertain. Germline V lookup: CDR1 MRHNA, CDR2 SNTAGT. The CDR3 covers 13 residues. Trimming shortened V by 6 bases and J by 4 bases, and 12 bases separated the two germline ends. Here the CDR3 reads CASSAGPGETQYF. The CDR3 DNA reads as TGTGCCAGCAGCGCCGGGCCTGGAGAGACCCAGTACTTC.

The J gene is TRBJ2-3, the V gene TRBV28; D unresolved. CDR1 is MDHEN and CDR2 is SYDVKM in the germline V gene. Trimming removed 6 bases from V and 0 bases from J, with 16 bases in between. This CDR3 comprises 16 residues. CDR3 residues: CASRPPPPRSTDTQYF. CDR3 bases: TGTGCCAGCAGGCCCCCACCCCCGAGGAGCACAGATACGCAGTATTTT. The complete variable domain, with remaining parts taken from reference TRBV28 and TRBJ2-3, reads DVKVTQSSRYLVKRTGEKVFLECVQDMDHENMFWYRQDPGLGLRLIYFSYDVKMKEKGDIPEGYSVSREKKERFSLILESASTNQTSMYLCASRPPPPRSTDTQYFGPGTRLTVL.

V gene TRBV11-2 combines with J gene TRBJ2-5; D may be TRBD1 (5 bases). CDR3 size: 18 residues. Germline V gene lookup returns CDR1 SGHAT and CDR2 FQNNGV. V lost 1 base, J lost 2 bases, and 20 bases lay in between. The CDR3 coding sequence is TGTGCCAGCAGCTTAGGCGGAATCATCAGGGTCGGACAAGAGACCCAGTACTTC. It yields the protein CASSLGGIIRVGQETQYF.

The sample holds many counts of this clonotype. This rearrangement joins TRBV10-3 to TRBJ2-7, with 8 bases fitting TRBD1. The CDR3 extends over 13 amino acids. Germline V gene data show CDR1 as ENHRY and CDR2 as SYGVKD. V was pared by 4 bases and J by 5 bases, with 4 bases of the junction left unmatched. In DNA form, the CDR3 reads TGTGCCATCAGTGCGGACAGGGCTCACGAGCAGTACTTC. Its protein is CAISADRAHEQYF.

In its sample, this clonotype was seen a few times. This chain joins TRBV6-1 and TRBJ2-7; D possibly corresponds to TRBD1 (6 bases). The CDR3 totals 15 residues. CDR1 and CDR2 (germline): MNHNS, SASEGT. The germline V and J ends were trimmed by 6 bases and 0 bases, with 15 bases remaining between them. The CDR3 coding sequence is TGTGCCAGCAGCGCAGGACAGTCGCTCTCCTACGAGCAGTACGTC. Translated: CASSAGQSLSYEQYV.

This clonotype was seen many times. The gene calls are TRBV6-1 and TRBJ2-2; tentatively, D is TRBD1 or TRBD2 (5 bases each). Per the germline V gene, CDR1 is MNHNS and CDR2 is SASEGT. This CDR3 is 14 amino acids long. Trimming removed 7 bases from V and 3 bases from J, with 12 bases in between. CDR3 bases: TGTGCCAGCAATCAGGGAGCAGACACCGGGGAGCTGTTTTTT. It is translated as CASNQGADTGELFF.

This clonotype was observed at least ten times. This rearrangement joins TRBV12-3 or TRBV12-4 to TRBJ2-7, with D possibly matching TRBD1 (6 bases). The CDR3 consists of 11 residues. V lost 5 bases to trimming and J lost 6 bases, with 8 bases between them. CDR3: CASSRGGEQYF. In DNA form, the CDR3 reads TGTGCCAGCAGTCGAGGGGGCGAGCAGTACTTC.